Detailed here is one T cell receptor beta chain. These data come from a study of immune evolution from preneoplasia to lung adenocarcinoma. Trimming took 6 bases from V and 6 from J; bases not matched to a gene: 7. This CDR3 region has 14 residues. Per germline, CDR1 LGHNT and CDR2 FRNRAP. Using immunoSEQ multiplex PCR, the repertoire was profiled, and TCRdb retains in-frame clones only, with some absent. The sample contains roughly 7,800 clones, just under 75% of which appear only once. The clonotype comes from a donor of 70 years or more with lung adenocarcinoma. Some clones in this sample may be carry-over from other donors' samples. The material sequenced was FFPE lung adenocarcinoma in situ tissue. The chain joins TRBV12-5 to TRBJ1-5, with TRBD1 matching over 8 bases. The CDR3 protein is CASGPGQGSQPQHF. For the CDR3, the DNA is TGTGCTAGTGGCCCCGGACAGGGAAGTCAGCCCCAGCATTTT.